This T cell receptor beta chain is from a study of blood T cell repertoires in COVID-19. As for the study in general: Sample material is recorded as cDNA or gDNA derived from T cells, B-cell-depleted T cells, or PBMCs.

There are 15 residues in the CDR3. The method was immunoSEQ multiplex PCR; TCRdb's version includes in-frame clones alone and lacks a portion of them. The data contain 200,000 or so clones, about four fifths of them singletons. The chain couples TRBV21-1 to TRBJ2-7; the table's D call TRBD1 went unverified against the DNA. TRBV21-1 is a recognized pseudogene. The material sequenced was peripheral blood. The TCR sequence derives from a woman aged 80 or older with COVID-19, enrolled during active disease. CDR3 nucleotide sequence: TGTGCCAGCAGCAAAGGACAGGGGCACTCCTACGAGCAGTACTTC. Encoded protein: CASSKGQGHSYEQYF.